The sequence of this T cell receptor (beta chain) was determined in a study of T cells in Graves' hyperthyroidism and ophthalmopathy (dated by TCRdb to the late 2010s). With respect to the entire study: Peripheral blood samples were taken at initial diagnosis, before any treatment was given. A discovery cohort of about a hundred patients, 43 with Graves' ophthalmopathy and 55 to 60 with stable Graves' hyperthyroidism, was used to find distinguishing TCR V-J signatures. Prospective prediction of ophthalmopathy was tested in an independent validation cohort of 18 hyperthyroidism patients and around 16 patients who later progressed to ophthalmopathy. For training and testing, the 100 or so patients in the discovery cohort were randomly divided in a 7:3 ratio. Thyroid tissue and blood T-cell repertoires from about six Graves' hyperthyroidism patients were also compared in the study. Following sampling, methimazole starting at 30 mg daily was given to hyperthyroidism patients, and high-dose intravenous methylprednisolone was given to ophthalmopathy patients. The paper reports TCR Vbeta CDR3 sequencing of more than 120 peripheral blood samples: 43 ophthalmopathy, approximately 74 hyperthyroidism and some 17 progressor patients.

The full study reports these points: A model built on a 13 V-J signature distinguished ophthalmopathy from stable hyperthyroidism, reaching 85% to 90% sensitivity and approximately 83% specificity in cross-validation and 80%/75% in testing. Blood samples also contained most of the expanded thyroid clonotypes (frequency above 0.001), which suggests that blood repertoires may reflect thyroid immune responses. In validation, the model predicted progression to ophthalmopathy with approximately 71% sensitivity and roughly 72% specificity, a median of 6.5 months before onset. Sample size was not statistically predetermined, and blinding of investigators to group allocation was not performed.

V is reduced by 5 bases and J by 1 base, leaving a spacing of 17 bases between them. From the cysteine up to the phenylalanine, the CDR3 has a length of 17 residues. The read is trimmed to its CDR3 DNA, 51 bases read in frame from base 1. The germline V gene (reference sequence) sets CDR1 to PRHDT and CDR2 to FYEKMQ. Ophthalmopathy patients had moderately to severely active disease, Clinical Activity Score of at least 3, NOSPECS grade of at least 4, and duration under 3 months. Any patient with an uncontrolled infection, another autoimmune disease, pregnancy or lactation was excluded. Clinical symptoms, serum thyroxine and TRAb, thyroid ultrasound, and orbital computed tomography formed the basis for the diagnoses. PBMCs were separated from approximately 9.9 ml of fresh peripheral blood using Ficoll-Paque density gradient centrifugation. Total RNA was extracted with Trizol reagent, and quality was checked on an Agilent 2100 Bioanalyzer.

The TCR beta CDR3 regions were amplified from RNA transcripts. A first-round RT-PCR of the TCR CDR3 used the HTBI primer set with the Qiagen OneStep RT-PCR kit. Libraries were constructed in a second round of multiplex PCR, after which size selection and purification were carried out. The libraries were sequenced on an Illumina HiSeq2000 using paired-end 100 bp reads. Per the source publication's procedure: SOAPnuke was used to process the raw data, removing reads that contained adapters or uncalled bases, had a mean Phred below 15, or lacked an exact match to the constant primer or identifier. High-quality paired reads were merged with COPE v1.2.5, and unique nucleotide sequences were defined as clonotypes. MiTCR v1.1 was used to align clonotypes to the IMGT TRBV, TRBD and TRBJ reference segments. The analysis was restricted to V-J combinations with a frequency above 0.0001, which together covered roughly 99% of the repertoires. A TCS score was defined as the ratio between F50 (clonal expansion) and ExV (chaos), using BLOSUM62-based TCRdist between CDR3 peptides within each V-J. Welch's t-statistics and random forest reduced just over 500 V-J features to 13, which were used in a naive Bayes classifier (R e1071). TCRdb passed the public sequencing reads through fastp at Q25 and MiXCR, retaining productive beta sequences. A single entry per CDR3 protein holds the most common genes and DNA from its merged rows. Clone size and V and J calls follow TCRdb, not the original study. The sample profile shows around 350,000 distinct CDR3 sequences; roughly 15% of them were found once. The ten largest clonotypes hold about 20% of the sample.

This clonotype appeared many times. Its target antigen remains unknown. Base qualities are missing; no much larger clone stands one base away. The sequenced sample was blood. This sequence uses TRBV13 and TRBJ2-2, with a weak D call of TRBD1 (6 bases match). The source of this sequence is a woman aged 30 to 39 with Graves' ophthalmopathy. CDR3 region: CASSRNYRRGNTGELFF. The DNA reads as follows: TGTGCCAGCAGCCGTAACTACCGCAGGGGGAACACCGGGGAGCTGTTTTTT. Joined to the reference TRBV13 and TRBJ2-2 proteins, this CDR3 gives the full variable domain: AAGVIQSPRHLIKEKRETATLKCYPIPRHDTVYWYQQGPGQDPQFLISFYEKMQSDKGSIPDRFSAQQFSDYHSELNMSSLELGDSALYFCASSRNYRRGNTGELFFGEGSRLTVL.